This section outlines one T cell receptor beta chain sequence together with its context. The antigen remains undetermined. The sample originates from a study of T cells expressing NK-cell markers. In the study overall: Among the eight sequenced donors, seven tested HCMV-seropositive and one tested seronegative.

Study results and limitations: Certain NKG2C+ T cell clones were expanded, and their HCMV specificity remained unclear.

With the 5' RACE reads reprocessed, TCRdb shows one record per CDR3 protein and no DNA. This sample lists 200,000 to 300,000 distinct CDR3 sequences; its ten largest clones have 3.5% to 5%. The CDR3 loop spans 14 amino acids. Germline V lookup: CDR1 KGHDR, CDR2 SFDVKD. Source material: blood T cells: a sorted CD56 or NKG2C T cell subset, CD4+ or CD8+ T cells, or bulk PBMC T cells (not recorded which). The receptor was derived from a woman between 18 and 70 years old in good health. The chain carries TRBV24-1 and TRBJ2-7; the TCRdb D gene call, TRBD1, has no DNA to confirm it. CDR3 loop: CATTGDRGPYEQYF.